This TCR beta chain was identified in a study of post-analysis software for immune sequencing data. Study-wide context: The courses of disease that were included comprised relapsing-remitting, secondary progressive and progressive-relapsing multiple sclerosis.

Whole-study results and caveats: The five TRBV segments detected at higher frequency in patients than in controls included TRBV5-6, TRBV5-1 and TRBV20-1.

In germline, CDR1 is MNHNY, CDR2 SVGAGI (reference sequence). V lost 4 bases to trimming and J lost 9 bases, with 13 bases between them. The CDR3 is made up of 13 amino acids. For this clonotype: Its antigen is still unknown.

TCR beta libraries were prepared from cDNA with unique molecular identifiers. T cells numbering roughly 0.85 to 11 million gave rise to some 520,000 cDNA molecules. Each CDR3 protein is one row after TCRdb ran MiXCR on the PCR reads. Of 750,000 to 950,000 distinct CDR3 sequences listed, 53% are singletons. The chain recombines TRBV6-6 with TRBJ2-1; D unresolved. The TCR comes from a girl aged 10-17 years with multiple sclerosis. The sequencing sample was made of blood. The CDR3 is CASSSGQETEQFF. The CDR3 DNA sequence: TGTGCCAGCAGTTCCGGCCAGGAGACTGAGCAGTTCTTC.